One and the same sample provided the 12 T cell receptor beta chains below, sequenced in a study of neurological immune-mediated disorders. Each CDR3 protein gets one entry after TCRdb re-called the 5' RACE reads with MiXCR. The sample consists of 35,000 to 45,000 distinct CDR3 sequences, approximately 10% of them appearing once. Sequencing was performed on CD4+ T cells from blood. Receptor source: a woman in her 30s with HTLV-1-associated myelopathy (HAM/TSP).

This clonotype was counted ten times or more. CDR3 DNA: TGTGCCAGCAGCCAATCCGGACAGGGTGCCACTGAAGCTTTCTTT. Amino acids: CASSQSGQGATEAFF. The chain employs TRBV11-3 and TRBJ1-1, with 8 bases lining up with TRBD1. Germline loops: CDR1 SGHNT, CDR2 YENEEA. J was trimmed by 4 bases and V by 5 bases; bases with no gene match: 9. CDR3 length: 15 residues.

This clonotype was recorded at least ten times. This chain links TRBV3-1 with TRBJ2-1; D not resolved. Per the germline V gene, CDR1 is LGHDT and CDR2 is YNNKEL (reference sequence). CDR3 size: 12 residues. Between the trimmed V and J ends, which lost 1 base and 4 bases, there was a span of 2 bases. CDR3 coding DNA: TGTGCCAGCAGCCAAGTGTACAATGAGCAGTTCTTC. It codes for CASSQVYNEQFF.

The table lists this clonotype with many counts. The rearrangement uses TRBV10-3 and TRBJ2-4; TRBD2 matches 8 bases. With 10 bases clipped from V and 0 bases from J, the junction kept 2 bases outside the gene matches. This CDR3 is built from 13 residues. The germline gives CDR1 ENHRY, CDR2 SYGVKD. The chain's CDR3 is CASGGLAKNIQYF. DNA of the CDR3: TGTGCCAGCGGGGGGTTAGCCAAAAACATTCAGTACTTC.

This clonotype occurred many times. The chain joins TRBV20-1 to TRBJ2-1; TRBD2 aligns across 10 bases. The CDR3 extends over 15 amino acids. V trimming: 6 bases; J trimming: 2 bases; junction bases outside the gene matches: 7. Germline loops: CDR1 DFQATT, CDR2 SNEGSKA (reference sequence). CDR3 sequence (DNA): TGCAGTGCACCCAAAGCGGGGGGGACCTACAATGAGCAGTTCTTC. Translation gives CSAPKAGGTYNEQFF.

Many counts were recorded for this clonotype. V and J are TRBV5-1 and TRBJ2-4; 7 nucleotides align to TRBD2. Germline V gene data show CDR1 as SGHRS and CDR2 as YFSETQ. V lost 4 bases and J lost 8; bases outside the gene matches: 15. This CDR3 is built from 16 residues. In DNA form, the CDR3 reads TGCGCCAGCAGCGGCGGGGAAGCTCCCCGGGGGGACATTCAGTACTTC. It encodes CASSGGEAPRGDIQYF.

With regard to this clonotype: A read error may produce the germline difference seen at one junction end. The CDR3 region has the DNA TGTGTCAGCAGCCCTAATGCCGGCCGGTATCTCAATCAGCCCCAGCATTTT. This codes for CVSSPNAGRYLNQPQHF. The V call is TRBV4-2, the J call TRBJ1-5; no clear D gene. Germline V gene sequence: CDR1 LGHNA, CDR2 YNFKEQ. There are 17 residues in the CDR3.

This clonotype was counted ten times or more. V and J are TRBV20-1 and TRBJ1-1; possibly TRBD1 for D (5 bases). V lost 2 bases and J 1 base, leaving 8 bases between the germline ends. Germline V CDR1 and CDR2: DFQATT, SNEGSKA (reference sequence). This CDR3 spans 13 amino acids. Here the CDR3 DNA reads TGCAGTGCTAGACGGGACCCGAACACTGAAGCTTTCTTT. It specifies CSARRDPNTEAFF.

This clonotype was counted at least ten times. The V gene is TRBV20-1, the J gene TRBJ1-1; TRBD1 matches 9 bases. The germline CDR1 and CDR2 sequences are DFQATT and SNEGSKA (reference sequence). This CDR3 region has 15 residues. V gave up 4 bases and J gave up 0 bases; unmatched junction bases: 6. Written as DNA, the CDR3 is TGCAGTGCTAAGATACAGGGGGCTATGAACACTGAAGCTTTCTTT. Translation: CSAKIQGAMNTEAFF.

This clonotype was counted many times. In DNA form, the CDR3 reads TGTGCCAGCAGCTTGAACGGACGGAACACTGAAGCTTTCTTT. Translating gives CASSLNGRNTEAFF. The rearrangement joins TRBV7-2 to TRBJ1-1; no clear D gene. CDR1 SGHTA and CDR2 FQGNSA come from the germline V gene. V lost 3 bases, J lost 1 base, and 9 bases lay in between. The CDR3 is made up of 14 amino acids.

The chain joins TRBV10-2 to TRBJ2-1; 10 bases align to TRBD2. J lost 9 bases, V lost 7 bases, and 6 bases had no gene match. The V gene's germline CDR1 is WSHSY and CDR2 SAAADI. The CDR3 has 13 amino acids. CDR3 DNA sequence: TGCGCCAGCACCCTAGCGGGAGCGGGTGAGCAGTTCTTC. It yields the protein CASTLAGAGEQFF.

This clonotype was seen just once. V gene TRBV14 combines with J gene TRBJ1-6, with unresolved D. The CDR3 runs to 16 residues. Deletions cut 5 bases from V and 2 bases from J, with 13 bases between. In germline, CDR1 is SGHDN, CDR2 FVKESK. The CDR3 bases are TGTGCCAGCAGCAGCCGCCGCGGCACCTATAATTCACCCCTCCACTTT. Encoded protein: CASSSRRGTYNSPLHF.

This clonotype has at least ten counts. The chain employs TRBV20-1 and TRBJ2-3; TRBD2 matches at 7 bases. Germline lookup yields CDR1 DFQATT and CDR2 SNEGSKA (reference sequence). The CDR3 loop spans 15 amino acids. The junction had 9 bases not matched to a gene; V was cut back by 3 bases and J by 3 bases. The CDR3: CSASYTGGITDTQYF. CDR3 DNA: TGCAGTGCTAGTTACACGGGGGGAATAACAGATACGCAGTATTTT.